This TCR beta chain emerged from a study of T cell changes during pregnancy in multiple sclerosis. Trimming removed 0 bases at V and 6 bases at J, with 11 bases between. The CDR3 is 14 amino acids. Germline loops: CDR1 SGHRS, CDR2 YFSETQ. Sequencing was performed with immunoSEQ multiplex PCR; in TCRdb, only in-frame clones are kept and a portion is missing. Counted here are roughly 110,000 clones, about 90% occurring once; the ten biggest clones make up around 1.6%. The V gene is TRBV5-1, the J gene TRBJ2-3; a weak D match, TRBD2 (5 bases). This receptor was identified in a female donor with multiple sclerosis, enrolled in a pregnancy study. The specimen was peripheral blood, collected before pregnancy. CDR3 loop: CASSLGLRGDTQYF. DNA for the CDR3: TGCGCCAGCAGCTTGGGACTACGTGGGGATACGCAGTATTTT.